The entry that follows covers one TCR beta chain sequence. Its antigen is not identified. CDR3 length equals 15 residues. V was pared by 2 bases and J by 5 bases, with 6 bases of the junction left unmatched. TCRdb recomputed calls from the 5' RACE reads with MiXCR, one row per CDR3 protein. The data hold under 500,000 distinct CDR3 sequences, with roughly 20% observed a single time. The sample originates from a study of T cells after yellow fever vaccination. Overall study results and limits: Subsequent to the booster, the majority of primary-vaccination clones reappeared (around 95% CD4, 70% to 90% CD8).

The source is a young man who received the YFV17D yellow fever vaccine. The source was PBMCs, collected before the yellow fever booster vaccination. J is TRBJ2-3 and V is TRBV12-3 or TRBV12-4; 8 bases are shared with TRBD2. In nucleotides, the CDR3 is TGTGCCAGCAGTTTATTCGGGGGGGCGGTAGATACGCAGTATTTT. It codes for CASSLFGGAVDTQYF.